The subject of this entry is one TCR beta chain. This clonotype occurred many times. Its antigen has not been determined. No base quality information exists; no much larger clone differs at one position. The sample was run on an Illumina HiSeq 1500. Starting from the raw public reads, TCRdb applied fastp trimming at Q25, assembled clones with MiXCR and retained in-frame beta chains. Rows merge per CDR3 protein into single entries with the most common DNA and genes. The sample table contains 650,000 to 900,000 distinct CDR3 sequences; only one count was recorded for 30% to 35% of them. The ten largest make up 9.5% to 15% of the sample. The treatment or condition label on this specimen signifies: in vitro stimulation with specific CMV peptide epitopes to enrich CMV-specific T cells. This sample was included in a study of T cell repertoires in cytomegalovirus infection (dated by TCRdb to the late 2010s). Regarding the study in general: Peptide stimulations targeted recently identified HLA-C-restricted CMV epitopes, whose presentation resists viral immunomodulation, together with well-studied HLA-B-restricted epitopes. Donor HLA type was relevant to the analysis, as public TCR beta signatures indicated carriage of CMV infection together with the matching HLA type.

Broader findings and caveats from the paper: In both this cohort and an independent approximately 400-donor cohort, the cumulative frequency of public TCR beta family members distinguished carriers of CMV infection plus the relevant HLA type. The ex vivo response was dominated by HLA-C-restricted CMV-specific TCR beta clonotypes, which also provided the single most frequent clonotype in two of eight donors.

The CDR3 starts with the cysteine, ends with the phenylalanine, and has 16 residues. The CDR3 DNA has 48 bases and is translated from base 1. V is reduced by 5 bases and J by 1 base, leaving a spacing of 15 bases between them. For CDR1 and CDR2, the germline V gene lists SGHVS and FQNEAQ. Source: cultured CD8+ T cells from PBMCs, taken from culture after CMV antigen stimulation. The receptor was isolated from a human donor in good health (CMV status not recorded). Some clones in this sample may be carry-over from other donors' samples. The chain was built from TRBV7-8 and TRBJ2-1; the D assignment is uncertain and may be TRBD1 or TRBD2, with 6 bases supporting each. The CDR3 corresponds to CASSLFRGESYNEQFF. The DNA is as follows: TGTGCCAGCAGCCTATTTAGGGGGGAGTCCTACAATGAGCAGTTCTTC.